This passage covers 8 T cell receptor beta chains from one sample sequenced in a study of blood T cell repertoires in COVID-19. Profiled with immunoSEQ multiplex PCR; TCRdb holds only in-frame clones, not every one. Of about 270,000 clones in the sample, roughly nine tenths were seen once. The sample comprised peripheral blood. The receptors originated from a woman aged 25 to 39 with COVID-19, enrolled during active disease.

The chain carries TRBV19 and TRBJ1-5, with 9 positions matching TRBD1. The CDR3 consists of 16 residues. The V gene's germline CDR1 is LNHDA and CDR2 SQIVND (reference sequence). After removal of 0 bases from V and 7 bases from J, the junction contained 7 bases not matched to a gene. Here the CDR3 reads CASSIDKYRGLQPQHF. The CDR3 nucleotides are TGTGCCAGTAGTATAGATAAGTACAGGGGGCTCCAGCCCCAGCATTTT.

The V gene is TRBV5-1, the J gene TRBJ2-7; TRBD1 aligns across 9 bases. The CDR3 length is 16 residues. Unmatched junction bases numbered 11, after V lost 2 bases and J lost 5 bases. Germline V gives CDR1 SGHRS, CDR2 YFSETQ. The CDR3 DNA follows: TGCGCCAGCAGCTTTCCTCCGACAGGGGGTGGGAACGAGCAGTACTTC. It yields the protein CASSFPPTGGGNEQYF.

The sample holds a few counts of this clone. The CDR3 loop reads CASSHRGAGAEAFF. In DNA, the CDR3 is TGTGCCAGCAGCCACCGTGGGGCGGGGGCTGAAGCTTTCTTT. This chain uses TRBV4-2 with TRBJ1-1; D perhaps matches TRBD1 (5 bases). This CDR3 comprises 14 residues. With 3 bases removed from V and 6 bases from J, the gap between germline ends came to 14 bases. In germline, CDR1 is LGHNA, CDR2 YNFKEQ.

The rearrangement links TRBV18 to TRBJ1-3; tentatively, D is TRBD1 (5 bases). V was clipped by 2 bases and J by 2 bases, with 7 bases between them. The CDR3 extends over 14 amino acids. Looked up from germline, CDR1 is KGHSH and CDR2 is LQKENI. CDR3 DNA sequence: TGTGCCAGCTCACCAATAGGGGCTGGAAACACCATATATTTT. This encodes CASSPIGAGNTIYF.

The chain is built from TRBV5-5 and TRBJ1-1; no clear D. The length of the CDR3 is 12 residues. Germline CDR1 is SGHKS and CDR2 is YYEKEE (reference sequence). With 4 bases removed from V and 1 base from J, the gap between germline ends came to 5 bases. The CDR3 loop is CASSRGNTEAFF. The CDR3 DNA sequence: TGTGCCAGCAGCCGAGGGAACACTGAAGCTTTCTTT.

The CDR3 loop is CASSPGLAGTYEQYF. DNA of the CDR3: TGTGCCAGCTCCCCGGGACTAGCGGGAACCTACGAGCAGTACTTC. The rearrangement joins TRBV18 to TRBJ2-7; TRBD2 agrees at 13 bases. In germline, CDR1 is KGHSH, CDR2 LQKENI. The CDR3 spans 15 residues. Trimming took 6 bases from V and 2 from J; bases not matched to a gene: 4.

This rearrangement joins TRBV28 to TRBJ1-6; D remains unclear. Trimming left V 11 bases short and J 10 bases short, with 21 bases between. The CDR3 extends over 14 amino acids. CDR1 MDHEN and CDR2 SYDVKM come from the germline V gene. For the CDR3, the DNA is TGTGCCGTCCCGGGTCGATCGACGGCCTCACCCCTCCACTTT. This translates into CAVPGRSTASPLHF.

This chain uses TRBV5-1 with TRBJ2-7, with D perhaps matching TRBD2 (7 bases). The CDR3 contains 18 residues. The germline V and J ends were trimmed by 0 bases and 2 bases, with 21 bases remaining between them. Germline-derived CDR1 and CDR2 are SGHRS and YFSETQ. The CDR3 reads CASSLEGGPGASTYEQYF. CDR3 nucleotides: TGCGCCAGCAGCTTGGAGGGGGGGCCGGGGGCGTCTACCTACGAGCAGTACTTC. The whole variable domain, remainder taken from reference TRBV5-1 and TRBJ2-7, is KAGVTQTPRYLIKTRGQQVTLSCSPISGHRSVSWYQQTPGQGLQFLFEYFSETQRNKGNFPGRFSGRQFSNSRSEMNVSTLELGDSALYLCASSLEGGPGASTYEQYFGPGTRLTVT.